This T cell receptor (beta chain) was profiled in a study of blood T cell repertoires in COVID-19. Turning to the study itself: Italy, Spain and the United States were the sources of the convalescent and acute COVID-19 samples. T cells, B-cell-depleted T cells, or PBMCs provided the cDNA or gDNA that served as material.

Germline-derived CDR1 and CDR2 are SNHLY and FYNNEI. This CDR3 contains 15 residues. The V end was cut by 7 bases, the J end by 4 bases, with 16 bases between. In the authors' workflow: Amplifying reference gene primers gave estimates of nucleated cell counts. Only in-frame clones appear in the TCRdb table, and some are missing; sequencing was by immunoSEQ multiplex PCR. That table is the source of V, J and clone size, and D and trimming were worked out from the DNA. The table records a few hundred thousand clones, over 80% of them present only once. The chain links TRBV2 to TRBJ2-2, with TRBD1 as a possible D gene (5 bases). The sequencing input was peripheral blood. This clonotype was obtained from a woman between 40 and 55 years old who had recovered from COVID-19. The CDR3 coding sequence is TGTGCCAGCAAGCCGGAAGGGGTGGTCACCGGGGAGCTGTTTTTT. This sequence encodes CASKPEGVVTGELFF.